This T cell receptor (beta chain) was captured in a study of technical replicates of blood from several donors. Germline CDR1 is SGHNT and CDR2 is YYREEE (reference sequence). Trimming at V came to 2 bases and at J to 3 bases, leaving 5 bases not matched to a gene. The CDR3 length is 15 residues. Generated by immunoSEQ multiplex PCR, the TCRdb table keeps only in-frame clones and is missing some. The data show about 59,000 clones, around nine tenths seen once. The TCR comes from a human donor in good health. Some clones in this sample may be carry-over from other donors' samples. The sequenced material came from PBMCs. The genes are TRBV5-4 and TRBJ2-3; 8 bases agree with TRBD2. The CDR3, as DNA: TGTGCCAGCAGCTTTCACGGGGGGGGGACAGATACGCAGTATTTT. This encodes CASSFHGGGTDTQYF.